These 21 T cell receptor beta chains share one sample of origin, sequenced in a study of T cell repertoires in cytomegalovirus infection. TCRdb ran MiXCR on the reads and lists one entry per CDR3 protein. The sample yields more than 650,000 distinct CDR3 sequences, 35% seen once. The sequencing input was PBMCs. These receptors were obtained from a human donor in good health (CMV status not recorded). Some clones in this sample may be carry-over from other donors' samples.

This clonotype occurred a few times. Germline and junction disagree at one end, which may indicate a read error. The chain joins TRBV7-2 to TRBJ2-1; D uncertain. Looked up from germline, CDR1 is SGHTA and CDR2 is FQGNSA. The CDR3 totals 11 residues. The DNA for the CDR3 is TGTGCCAGCAGCTTCTACATTGAGCAGTTCTTC. It translates to CASSFYIEQFF.

This clonotype was seen once. The junction departs from the called germline gene at one end, perhaps through a read error. The rearrangement joins TRBV28 to TRBJ2-1, with unresolved D. CDR3 size: 14 residues. Germline-derived CDR1 and CDR2 are MDHEN and SYDVKM. The DNA of the CDR3 is TGTGCCAGCAGTCCCCCACTGGGCCCCAATGAGCATTTCTTC. Its translation: CASSPPLGPNEHFF.

V is TRBV7-3 and J is TRBJ1-1; D is undetermined. The germline V gene encodes CDR1 SGHTA and CDR2 FQGTGA. Trimming cost V 1 base and J 0 bases, with 9 bases left between them. The CDR3 has 15 residues. The CDR3 DNA follows: TGTGCCAGCAGCTTAAGTCGAGGACTGAACACTGAAGCTTTCTTT. Translation gives CASSLSRGLNTEAFF.

CDR3 loop: CASSLGEGWQPQHF. The CDR3, as DNA: TGTGCCAGCAGTTTAGGGGAGGGTTGGCAGCCCCAGCATTTT. The chain is built from TRBV27 and TRBJ1-5; D is ambiguous. The CDR3 length is 14 residues. Trimming left V 2 bases short and J 7 bases short, with 12 bases between. Germline CDR1 and CDR2: MNHEY and SMNVEV (reference sequence).

This sequence joins TRBV29-1 and TRBJ2-7; perhaps D is TRBD1 or TRBD2 (5 bases each). The V end was cut by 4 bases, the J end by 2 bases, with 12 bases between. This CDR3 contains 13 residues. CDR1 is SQVTM and CDR2 is ANQGSEA in the germline V gene. This chain's CDR3 is CSVVPGTAYEQYF. The CDR3 DNA is TGCAGCGTTGTTCCGGGGACCGCCTACGAGCAGTACTTC.

This clonotype occurred once. A much larger clone sits a single nucleotide away, making a read error possible. The genes are TRBV27 and TRBJ2-7; TRBD1 aligns across 8 bases. The CDR3 is 15 residues long. Germline V gives CDR1 MNHEY, CDR2 SMNVEV (reference sequence). The CDR3 spells CASRMTGVFSNEKYF. The DNA of the CDR3 is TGTGCCAGCAGAATGACAGGGGTCTTTTCGAACGAGAAGTACTTC.

This clonotype was detected a few times. The V and J genes are TRBV12-3 or TRBV12-4 and TRBJ2-1; 7 bases fit TRBD2. V gave up 6 bases and J gave up 9 bases; unmatched junction bases: 8. This CDR3 spans 13 amino acids. CDR3 in DNA: TGTGCCAGCAGAGATCGGGAGGAAGGTGAGCAGTTCTTC. It encodes CASRDREEGEQFF.

Turning to this clonotype: At one end the junction does not follow the germline gene, possibly because of a read error. The V gene is TRBV19, the J gene TRBJ2-2; TRBD2 matches at 7 bases. CDR3 length: 15 residues. Per the germline V gene, CDR1 is LNHDA and CDR2 is SQIVND (reference sequence). CDR3 bases: TGTGACAGTAGTATTCTAGCGGCCCGCACCGGGGAGCTGTTTTTT. Amino acid sequence: CDSSILAARTGELFF.

This clonotype was seen a few times. Here the CDR3 reads CASTWTAQETQYF. CDR3 nucleotide sequence: TGTGCCAGCACATGGACAGCCCAAGAGACCCAGTACTTC. The rearrangement uses TRBV18 and TRBJ2-5, with D possibly matching TRBD1 (6 bases). Trimming took off 8 bases at V and 1 base at J, with 11 bases between the two ends. The CDR3 totals 13 residues. Germline-derived CDR1 and CDR2 are KGHSH and LQKENI. The full variable domain, with the rest looked up from reference TRBV18 and TRBJ2-5, is NAGVMQNPRHLVRRRGQEARLRCSPMKGHSHVYWYRQLPEEGLKFMVYLQKENIIDESGMPKERFSAEFPKEGPSILRIQQVVRGDSAAYFCASTWTAQETQYFGPGTRLLVL.

This clonotype occurred a few times. J is TRBJ2-3 and V is TRBV28, with a possible D match to TRBD1 (6 bases). From germline, CDR1 is MDHEN and CDR2 SYDVKM. The CDR3 spans 15 residues. Trimming pared 4 bases from V and 7 bases from J, leaving 18 bases between. The CDR3 DNA follows: TGTGCCAGCAGTTCACCGACAGGCCCCAGGAATACGCAGTATTTT. It specifies CASSSPTGPRNTQYF.

The chain carries TRBV27 and TRBJ2-1; 11 bases match TRBD2. This CDR3 has 17 residues. After removal of 0 bases from V and 2 bases from J, the junction contained 3 bases not matched to a gene. In germline, CDR1 is MNHEY, CDR2 SMNVEV (reference sequence). The CDR3 bases are TGTGCCAGCAGTTTATCTGGTAGCGGGAGGGCCTACAATGAGCAGTTCTTC. Residues: CASSLSGSGRAYNEQFF.

This clonotype was seen repeatedly, ten times or more. This chain joins TRBV7-2 and TRBJ2-7; 11 nucleotides agree with TRBD1. The V and J ends lost 5 bases and 4 bases, in that order; junction bases with no gene match: 4. Germline V gene data show CDR1 as SGHTA and CDR2 as FQGNSA. The CDR3 length is 14 residues. The CDR3 sequence: CASSHGDRGYEQYF. The CDR3 bases are TGTGCCAGCAGCCACGGGGACAGGGGGTACGAGCAGTACTTC.

This clonotype was seen a handful of times. The CDR3 nucleotides read TGCGCCAGCAGCCCAGGGATCTCTAGTCAGCCCCAGCATTTT. Amino acids: CASSPGISSQPQHF. This chain uses TRBV10-2 with TRBJ1-5, with a possible D match to TRBD1 (5 bases). Germline V gene lookup returns CDR1 WSHSY and CDR2 SAAADI. V lost 6 bases to trimming and J lost 6 bases, with 15 bases between them. The CDR3 spans 14 residues.

The chain employs TRBV27 and TRBJ1-1; no clear D gene. V was trimmed by 2 bases and J by 1 base, leaving 17 bases between them. CDR1 is MNHEY and CDR2 is SMNVEV in the germline V gene (reference sequence). The CDR3 runs 17 residues. The DNA of the CDR3 is TGTGCCAGCAGTTTAGGGCGCCGGGCAGACGAGAACACTGAAGCTTTCTTT. Translated: CASSLGRRADENTEAFF.

Concerning this clonotype itself: The junction and the germline gene differ at one end; a read error may be behind it. The rearrangement uses TRBV7-1 and TRBJ1-2, with 8 bases fitting TRBD1. TRBV7-1 is an ORF, and what it does is uncertain. There are 14 residues in the CDR3. The CDR3 bases are TGTGCCAGCAGCGATCAGGGGGCGGGATATGGCTACAACTTC. This translates into CASSDQGAGYGYNF.

The chain employs TRBV9 and TRBJ2-1; D is uncertain. The germline gives CDR1 SGDLS, CDR2 YYNGEE. The CDR3 totals 13 residues. The V and J ends lost 4 bases and 5 bases respectively, with 10 bases between them. The CDR3 DNA reads TGTGCCAGCAGCTCATTTAAAAACAATGAGCAGTTCTTC. Translated, it gives CASSSFKNNEQFF. Full variable domain (remainder filled in from reference TRBV9 and TRBJ2-1): DSGVTQTPKHLITATGQRVTLRCSPRSGDLSVYWYQQSLDQGLQFLIQYYNGEERAKGNILERFSAQQFPDLHSELNLSSLELGDSALYFCASSSFKNNEQFFGPGTRLTVL.

In the case of this clonotype: This may stem from a read error, because a much larger clone lies one nucleotide away. The DNA of the CDR3 is TGTGCCAGCAGCTTAGAGCTCCAGCGTGCAGAGACGCAGTATTTT. It encodes CASSLELQRAETQYF. J is TRBJ2-3 and V is TRBV7-2; no reliable D call. From germline, CDR1 is SGHTA and CDR2 FQGNSA. The CDR3 consists of 15 residues.

This clonotype was counted many times. The CDR3 here is CASSDSSGSYNEQFF. CDR3 sequence (DNA): TGTGCCAGCAGTGACTCTAGCGGCTCCTACAATGAGCAGTTCTTC. The chain carries TRBV6-4 and TRBJ2-1; tentative D call: TRBD2 (6 bases). V gave up 0 bases and J gave up 0 bases, with 6 bases separating them. The CDR3 is 15 residues long. From germline, CDR1 is MRHNA and CDR2 SNTAGT.

This clonotype appeared a few times. The chain couples TRBV6-4 to TRBJ2-1; 7 bases align to TRBD2. Trimming removed 3 bases from V and 8 bases from J; junction bases left unmatched: 7. The CDR3 contains 14 residues. Germline V gene sequence: CDR1 MRHNA, CDR2 SNTAGT. In nucleotides, the CDR3 is TGTGCCAGCAGTGAGGGAGGGGAAGATGATGAGCAGTTCTTC. This translates into CASSEGGEDDEQFF.

This clonotype has a handful of counts. The rearrangement joins TRBV28 to TRBJ2-7, with unresolved D. The germline V gene has CDR1 MDHEN and CDR2 SYDVKM. This CDR3 is built from 13 residues. Deletions cut 2 bases from V and 7 bases from J, with 12 bases between. The CDR3 DNA reads TGTGCCAGCAGTTTAAGCGCCGGTTGGGAGCAGTACTTC. Translating it yields CASSLSAGWEQYF.

The sample holds a few counts of this clonotype. The chain couples TRBV5-1 to TRBJ1-4; D is undetermined. The CDR3 is 14 amino acids. Per the germline V gene, CDR1 is SGHRS and CDR2 is YFSETQ. Deletions cut 2 bases from V and 5 bases from J, with 10 bases between. CDR3 amino acids: CASSFGPGNEKLFF. The CDR3 nucleotides are TGCGCCAGCAGCTTTGGGCCGGGAAATGAAAAACTGTTTTTT.